This T cell receptor (beta chain) was sequenced in a study of OX40 agonist ivuxolimab in advanced cancers. Study information: Ivuxolimab, which patients received intravenously every 2 weeks, was dosed at 0.01 to 10 mg/kg. Notes on the study in general: Antigens targeted by the expanded peripheral T cells were not determined. Partial responders treated at 0.1-3.0 mg/kg exhibited clonal expansion among the lowest measured.

On this clone: Its target is unknown.

The repertoire was sequenced with immunoSEQ multiplex PCR; TCRdb's copy has only in-frame clones and lacks some. Of about 61,000 clones listed, around 93% are singletons. The CDR3 runs to 15 residues. V gave up 3 bases and J gave up 0 bases, with 12 bases separating them. The germline V gene encodes CDR1 MDHEN and CDR2 SYDVKM. Peripheral blood came from all dose cohorts at three timepoints. Sequences were derived from CD4+ or CD8+ T cells sorted from blood, sampled in a trial of the OX40 agonist ivuxolimab. The rearrangement uses TRBV28 and TRBJ2-7; the D gene could be TRBD1 or TRBD2 (5 bases each). The sequence came from an adult with an advanced solid tumor such as melanoma, head and neck, liver or kidney cancer. The CDR3 region has the DNA TGTGCCAGCAGTTTCGTTGGGGGTTTCTCCTACGAGCAGTACTTC. As protein: CASSFVGGFSYEQYF.